This TCR beta chain was captured in a study of metastatic and nonmetastatic thyroid tumors. Overall study context: The study looked at repertoires side by side in blood and in tumor or nodule tissue from malignant and benign thyroid patients. General study findings and limits: Versus benign nodules, malignant thyroid tumors reportedly had significantly higher TCR beta diversity, in blood and tumor.

All patients were untreated before thyroid surgery. Original processing methods: Across clinicopathological groups, CDR3 differences served as the basis for building a distant-metastasis classifier for papillary thyroid cancer. MiXCR reprocessed the PCR reads for TCRdb. The authors' filters were not applied to this entry. The sample records 75,000 to 95,000 clones, 12% being singletons. V was pared by 5 bases and J by 0 bases, with 8 bases of the junction left unmatched. CDR3 length equals 16 residues. Per the germline V gene, CDR1 is MNHEY and CDR2 is SVGEGT. This clone was detected ten times or more. The antigen remains unidentified.

Sequencing was performed on blood. This clonotype was obtained from a female donor with papillary thyroid cancer or a benign thyroid nodule (not recorded which). Some clones in this sample may be carry-over from other donors' samples. The rearrangement joins TRBV6-2 or TRBV6-3 to TRBJ2-7, with 9 positions matching TRBD2. The chain's CDR3 is CASSKGLASLSYEQYF. CDR3 coding DNA: TGTGCCAGCAGTAAGGGACTAGCTAGTCTCTCCTACGAGCAGTACTTC.